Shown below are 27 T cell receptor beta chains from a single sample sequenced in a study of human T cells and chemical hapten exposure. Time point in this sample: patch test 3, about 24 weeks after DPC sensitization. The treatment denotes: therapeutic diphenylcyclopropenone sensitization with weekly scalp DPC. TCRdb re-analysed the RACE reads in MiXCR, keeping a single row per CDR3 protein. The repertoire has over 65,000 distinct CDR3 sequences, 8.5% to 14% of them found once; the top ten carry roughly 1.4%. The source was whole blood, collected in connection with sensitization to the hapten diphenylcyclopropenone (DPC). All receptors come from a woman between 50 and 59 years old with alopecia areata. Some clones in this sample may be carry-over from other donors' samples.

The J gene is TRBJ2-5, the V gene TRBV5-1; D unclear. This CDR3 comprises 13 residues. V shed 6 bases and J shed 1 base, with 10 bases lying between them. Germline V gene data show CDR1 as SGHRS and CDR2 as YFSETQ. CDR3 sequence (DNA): TGCGCCAGCACTTTTACCCTCCAAGAGACCCAGTACTTC. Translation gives CASTFTLQETQYF. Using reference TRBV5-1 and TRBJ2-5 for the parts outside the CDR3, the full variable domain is KAGVTQTPRYLIKTRGQQVTLSCSPISGHRSVSWYQQTPGQGLQFLFEYFSETQRNKGNFPGRFSGRQFSNSRSEMNVSTLELGDSALYLCASTFTLQETQYFGPGTRLLVL.

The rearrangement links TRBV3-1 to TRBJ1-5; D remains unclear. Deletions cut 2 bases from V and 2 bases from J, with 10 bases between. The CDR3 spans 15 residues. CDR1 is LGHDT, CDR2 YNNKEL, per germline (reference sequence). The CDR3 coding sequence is TGTGCCAGCAGCCAATCGGGTTCCGGCAATCAGCCCCAGCATTTT. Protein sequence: CASSQSGSGNQPQHF.

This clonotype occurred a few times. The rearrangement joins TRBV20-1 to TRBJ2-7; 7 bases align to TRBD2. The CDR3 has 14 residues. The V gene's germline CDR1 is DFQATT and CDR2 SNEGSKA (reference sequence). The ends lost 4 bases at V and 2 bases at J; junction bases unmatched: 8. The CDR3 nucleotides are TGCAGTGCTAATAATCCGGGACTAACCTACGAGCAGTACTTC. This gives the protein CSANNPGLTYEQYF.

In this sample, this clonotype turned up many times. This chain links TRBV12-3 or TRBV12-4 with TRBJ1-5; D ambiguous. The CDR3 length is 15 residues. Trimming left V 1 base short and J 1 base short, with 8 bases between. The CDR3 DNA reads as TGTGCCAGCAGTTTAGGGTTACTAAGCAATCAGCCCCAGCATTTT. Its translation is CASSLGLLSNQPQHF.

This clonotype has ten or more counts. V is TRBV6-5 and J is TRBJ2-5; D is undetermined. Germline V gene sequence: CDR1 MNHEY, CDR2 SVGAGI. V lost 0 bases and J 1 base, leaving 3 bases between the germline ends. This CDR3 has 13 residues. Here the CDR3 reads CASSYSIQETQYF. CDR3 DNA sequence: TGTGCCAGCAGTTACTCGATCCAAGAGACCCAGTACTTC.

The CDR3 protein is CASTLNSYEQYF. The DNA for the CDR3 is TGTGCCAGCACCTTAAACAGCTACGAGCAGTACTTC. The V call is TRBV28, the J call TRBJ2-7, with D hard to call. Trimming pared 7 bases from V and 3 bases from J, leaving 10 bases between. The CDR3 is 12 residues long. The germline V gene has CDR1 MDHEN and CDR2 SYDVKM.

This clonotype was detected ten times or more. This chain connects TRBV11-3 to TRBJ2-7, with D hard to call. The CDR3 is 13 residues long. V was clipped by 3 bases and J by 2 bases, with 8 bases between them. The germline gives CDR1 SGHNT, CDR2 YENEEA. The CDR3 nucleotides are TGTGCCAGCAGCTTGGGTCCGACCTACGAGCAGTACTTC. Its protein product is CASSLGPTYEQYF. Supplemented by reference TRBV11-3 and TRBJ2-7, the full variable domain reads EAGVVQSPRYKIIEKKQPVAFWCNPISGHNTLYWYLQNLGQGPELLIRYENEEAVDDSQLPKDRFSAERLKGVDSTLKIQPAELGDSAVYLCASSLGPTYEQYFGPGTRLTVT.

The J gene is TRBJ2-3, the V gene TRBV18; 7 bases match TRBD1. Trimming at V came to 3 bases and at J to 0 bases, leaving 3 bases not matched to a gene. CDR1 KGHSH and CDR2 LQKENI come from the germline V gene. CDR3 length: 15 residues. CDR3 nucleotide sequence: TGTGCCAGCTCACCGAACAGGGGTAGCACAGATACGCAGTATTTT. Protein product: CASSPNRGSTDTQYF.

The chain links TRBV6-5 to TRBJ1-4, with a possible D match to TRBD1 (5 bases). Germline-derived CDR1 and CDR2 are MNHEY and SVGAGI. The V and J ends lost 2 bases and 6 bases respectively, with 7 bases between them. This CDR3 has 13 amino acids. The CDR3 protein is CASSYVGDEKLFF. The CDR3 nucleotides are TGTGCCAGCAGTTACGTGGGGGATGAAAAACTGTTTTTT.

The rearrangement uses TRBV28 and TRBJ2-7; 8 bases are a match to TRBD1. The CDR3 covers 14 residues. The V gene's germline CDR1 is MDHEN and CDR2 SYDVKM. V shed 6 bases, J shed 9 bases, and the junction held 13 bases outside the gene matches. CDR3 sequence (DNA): TGTGCCAGCAGGTTGACAGGGGTCGCCTCCGGGCAGTACTTC. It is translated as CASRLTGVASGQYF.

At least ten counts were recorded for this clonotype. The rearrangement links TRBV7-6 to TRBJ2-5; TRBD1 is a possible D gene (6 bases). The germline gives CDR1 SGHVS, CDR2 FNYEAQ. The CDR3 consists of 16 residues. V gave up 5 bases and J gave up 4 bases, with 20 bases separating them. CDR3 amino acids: CASSPALGATGETQYF. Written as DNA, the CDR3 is TGTGCCAGCAGCCCCGCGTTGGGGGCTACCGGAGAGACCCAGTACTTC.

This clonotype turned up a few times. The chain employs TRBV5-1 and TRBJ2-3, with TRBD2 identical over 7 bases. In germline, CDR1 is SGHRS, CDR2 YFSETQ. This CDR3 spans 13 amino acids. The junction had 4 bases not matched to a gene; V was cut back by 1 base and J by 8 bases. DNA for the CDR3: TGCGCCAGCAGCTTGTCACCGGGGGGTACGCAGTATTTT. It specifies CASSLSPGGTQYF.

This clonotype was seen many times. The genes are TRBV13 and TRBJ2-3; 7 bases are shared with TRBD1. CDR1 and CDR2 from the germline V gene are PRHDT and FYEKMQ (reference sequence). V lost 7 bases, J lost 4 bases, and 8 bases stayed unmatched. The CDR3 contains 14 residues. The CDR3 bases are TGTGCCAGCAATTTTGACAGGGCGGCAGATACGCAGTATTTT. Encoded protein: CASNFDRAADTQYF.

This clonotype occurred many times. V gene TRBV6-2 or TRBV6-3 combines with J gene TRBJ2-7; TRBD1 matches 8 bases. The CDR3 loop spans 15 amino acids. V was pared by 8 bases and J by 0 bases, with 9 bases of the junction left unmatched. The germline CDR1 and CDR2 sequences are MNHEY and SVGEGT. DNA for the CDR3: TGTGCCAGCGTCACAAAGGACAGGGTCTCCTACGAGCAGTACTTC. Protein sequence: CASVTKDRVSYEQYF.

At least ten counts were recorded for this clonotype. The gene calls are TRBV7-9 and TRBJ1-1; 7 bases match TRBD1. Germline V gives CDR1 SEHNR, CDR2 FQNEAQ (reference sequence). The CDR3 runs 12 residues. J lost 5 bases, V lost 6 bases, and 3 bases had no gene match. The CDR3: CASRIQGTEAFF. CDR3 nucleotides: TGTGCCAGCAGAATACAGGGGACTGAAGCTTTCTTT.

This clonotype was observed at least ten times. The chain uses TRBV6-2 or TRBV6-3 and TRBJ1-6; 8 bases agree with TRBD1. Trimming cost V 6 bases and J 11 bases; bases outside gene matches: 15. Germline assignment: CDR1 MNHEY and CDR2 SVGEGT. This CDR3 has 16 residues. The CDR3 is CASSRPPTGEKAPLHF. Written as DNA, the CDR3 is TGTGCCAGCAGCCGCCCCCCGACAGGGGAAAAGGCACCCCTCCACTTT.

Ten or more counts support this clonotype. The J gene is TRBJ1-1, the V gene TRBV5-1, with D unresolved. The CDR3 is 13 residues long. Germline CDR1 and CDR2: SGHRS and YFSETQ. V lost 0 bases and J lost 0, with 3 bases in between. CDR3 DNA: TGCGCCAGCAGCTTGGATCTGAACACTGAAGCTTTCTTT. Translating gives CASSLDLNTEAFF.

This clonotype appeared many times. DNA for the CDR3: TGTGCCAGCAGTTACTCGATTTACGCCAACATGAACACTGAAGCTTTCTTT. It translates to CASSYSIYANMNTEAFF. V gene TRBV6-6 combines with J gene TRBJ1-1; D unresolved. From germline, CDR1 is MNHNY and CDR2 SVGAGI (reference sequence). V was clipped by 0 bases and J by 0 bases, with 14 bases between them. The CDR3 extends over 17 amino acids.

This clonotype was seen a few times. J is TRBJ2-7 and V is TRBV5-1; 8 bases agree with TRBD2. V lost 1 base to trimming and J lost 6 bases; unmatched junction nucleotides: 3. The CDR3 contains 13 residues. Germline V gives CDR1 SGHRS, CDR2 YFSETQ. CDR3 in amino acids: CASSLLAGGEQYF. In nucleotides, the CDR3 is TGCGCCAGCAGCTTGTTGGCGGGGGGCGAGCAGTACTTC.

CDR3 residues: CASSFLVGRTSYNEQFF. CDR3 DNA sequence: TGTGCCAGCAGCTTTTTGGTCGGGAGGACCTCCTACAATGAGCAGTTCTTC. The chain carries TRBV5-5 and TRBJ2-1; 7 bases line up with TRBD2. CDR1 SGHKS and CDR2 YYEKEE come from the germline V gene (reference sequence). The ends lost 2 bases at V and 0 bases at J; junction bases unmatched: 8. This CDR3 region has 17 residues.

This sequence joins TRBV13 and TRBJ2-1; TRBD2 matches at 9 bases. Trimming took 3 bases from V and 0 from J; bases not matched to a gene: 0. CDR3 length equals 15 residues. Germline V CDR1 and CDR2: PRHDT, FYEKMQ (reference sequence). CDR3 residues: CASSLGLASYNEQFF. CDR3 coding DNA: TGTGCCAGCAGCTTGGGACTAGCCTCCTACAATGAGCAGTTCTTC.

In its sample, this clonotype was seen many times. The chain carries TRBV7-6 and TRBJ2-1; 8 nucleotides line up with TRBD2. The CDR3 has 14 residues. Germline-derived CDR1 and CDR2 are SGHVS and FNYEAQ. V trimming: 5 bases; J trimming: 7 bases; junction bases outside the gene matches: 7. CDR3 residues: CASSPGGAYNEQFF. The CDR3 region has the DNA TGTGCCAGCAGCCCCGGGGGGGCGTATAATGAGCAGTTCTTC.

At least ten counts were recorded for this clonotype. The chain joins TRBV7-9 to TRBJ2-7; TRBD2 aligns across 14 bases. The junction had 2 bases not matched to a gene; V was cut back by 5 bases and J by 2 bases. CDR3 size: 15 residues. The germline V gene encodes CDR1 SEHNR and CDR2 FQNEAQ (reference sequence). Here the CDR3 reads CASSLTSGGAYEQYF. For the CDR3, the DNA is TGTGCCAGCAGCCTGACTAGCGGGGGGGCCTACGAGCAGTACTTC.

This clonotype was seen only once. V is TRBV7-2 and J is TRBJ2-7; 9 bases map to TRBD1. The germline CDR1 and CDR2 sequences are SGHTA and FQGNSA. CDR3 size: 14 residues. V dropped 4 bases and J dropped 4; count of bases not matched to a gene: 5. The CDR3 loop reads CASSSTGGPYEQYF. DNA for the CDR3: TGTGCCAGCAGCTCCACAGGGGGCCCGTACGAGCAGTACTTC.

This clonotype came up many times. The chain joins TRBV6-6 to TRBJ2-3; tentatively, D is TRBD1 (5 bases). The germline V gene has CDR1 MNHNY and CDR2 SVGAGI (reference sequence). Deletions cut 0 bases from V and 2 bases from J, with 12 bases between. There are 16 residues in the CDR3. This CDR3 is CASSYSSRQPTDTQYF. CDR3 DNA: TGTGCCAGCAGTTACTCGTCGAGACAGCCCACAGATACGCAGTATTTT.

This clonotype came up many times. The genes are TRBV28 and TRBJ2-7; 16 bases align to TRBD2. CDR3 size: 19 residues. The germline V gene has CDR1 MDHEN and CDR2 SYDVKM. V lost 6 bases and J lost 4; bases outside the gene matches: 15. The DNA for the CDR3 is TGTGCCAGCAGCAACGAACCGGGACTAGCGGGAGGGCCGTTATACGAGCAGTACTTC. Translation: CASSNEPGLAGGPLYEQYF.

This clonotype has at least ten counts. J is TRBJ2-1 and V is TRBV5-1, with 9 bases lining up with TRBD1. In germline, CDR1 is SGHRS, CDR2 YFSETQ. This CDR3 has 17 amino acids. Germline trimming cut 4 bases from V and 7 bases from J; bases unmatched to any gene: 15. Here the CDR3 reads CASSPRPSGQGVNEQFF. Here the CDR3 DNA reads TGCGCCAGCAGCCCGAGACCCTCGGGACAGGGCGTAAATGAGCAGTTCTTC.